This TCR beta chain originates from a study of cytomegalovirus exposure and HLA in healthy donors. Study details: The Caucasian-associated ancestry cluster contained around four fifths of the approximately 420 genotyped donors. Study-wide points: Several of the most significant clusters appeared linked to common viral pathogens, based on a later analysis.

For this clone: Its antigen is unidentified.

Donors were ostensibly healthy at sampling, although undocumented immune exposures were probable. In the PCR, 60 Vbeta and 13 Jbeta primers were used. Assay: immunoSEQ multiplex PCR; the TCRdb copy retains only in-frame clones and omits some. Of under 200,000 clones in the sample, about nine tenths were seen once. This CDR3 is 13 amino acids long. Between the trimmed V and J ends, which lost 5 bases and 4 bases, there was a span of 11 bases. The germline V gene encodes CDR1 MNHNS and CDR2 SASEGT. The source material was PBMCs. This clonotype was obtained from a boy between 2 and 10 years old in good health and CMV-seronegative. This rearrangement joins TRBV6-1 to TRBJ2-5; a possible D gene is TRBD1 (5 bases). CDR3 protein: CASSNQGTETQYF. In DNA form, the CDR3 reads TGTGCCAGCAGTAATCAGGGAACAGAGACCCAGTACTTC.